Described below is a single T cell receptor beta chain sequence and its context. This table comes from immunoSEQ multiplex PCR, and its TCRdb copy is limited to in-frame clones, with some not included. This table has approximately 180,000 clones, roughly 86% appearing once. The sample is drawn from a study of cytomegalovirus exposure and HLA in healthy donors. The germline V gene encodes CDR1 SGDLS and CDR2 YYNGEE. This CDR3 spans 12 amino acids. The ends were cut back, 3 bases at V and 9 bases at J, with 10 bases in the middle. The chain links TRBV9 to TRBJ2-1; no clear D gene. Sequenced: PBMCs. The TCR originated in a man between 18 and 35 years old in good health and CMV-seropositive. The CDR3 sequence is CASSDRGGEQFF. The DNA of the CDR3 is TGTGCCAGCAGCGATAGAGGCGGTGAGCAGTTCTTC. Full variable domain (missing parts from reference TRBV9 and TRBJ2-1): DSGVTQTPKHLITATGQRVTLRCSPRSGDLSVYWYQQSLDQGLQFLIQYYNGEERAKGNILERFSAQQFPDLHSELNLSSLELGDSALYFCASSDRGGEQFFGPGTRLTVL.